These 14 T cell receptor beta chains share one sample of origin, sequenced in a study of T-cell reconstitution after alpha-beta-depleted transplantation in children. Construction of the TCRbeta library involved unique molecular identifiers. TCRdb fed the PCR reads into MiXCR, producing one record per CDR3 protein. This sample has 490,000 or so distinct CDR3 sequences, with under 15% found just once. Sequenced here: PBMCs from the stem cell graft donor, sampled from the stem cell graft. The source of these receptors is a human donor who donated a stem cell graft to a child with combined immunodeficiency.

This clonotype was detected only a few times. The chain couples TRBV28 to TRBJ2-5; 7 bases are a match to TRBD1. V shed 7 bases and J 4 bases; nucleotides not matched to a gene: 12. In germline, CDR1 is MDHEN, CDR2 SYDVKM. The CDR3 totals 15 residues. CDR3 in amino acids: CASNPDRVRGETQYF. In DNA, the CDR3 is TGTGCCAGCAACCCCGACAGGGTTCGAGGAGAGACCCAGTACTTC. The full variable domain, in which reference TRBV28 and TRBJ2-5 provide the parts outside the CDR3, is DVKVTQSSRYLVKRTGEKVFLECVQDMDHENMFWYRQDPGLGLRLIYFSYDVKMKEKGDIPEGYSVSREKKERFSLILESASTNQTSMYLCASNPDRVRGETQYFGPGTRLLVL.

The V gene is TRBV20-1, the J gene TRBJ1-6, with 10 bases matching TRBD1. The CDR3 contains 17 residues. With 1 base clipped from V and 5 bases from J, the junction kept 8 bases outside the gene matches. Germline V lookup: CDR1 DFQATT, CDR2 SNEGSKA (reference sequence). CDR3 sequence (DNA): TGCAGTGCTAGAGTGGGACAGGGGCGTACAAATAATTCACCCCTCCACTTT. Its protein is CSARVGQGRTNNSPLHF.

This clonotype was recorded a few times. The chain joins TRBV5-1 to TRBJ2-3; 7 bases fit TRBD1. Looked up from germline, CDR1 is SGHRS and CDR2 is YFSETQ. This CDR3 region has 14 residues. After removal of 6 bases from V and 0 bases from J, the junction contained 4 bases not matched to a gene. Here the CDR3 reads CASTRDRSTDTQYF. The CDR3 DNA sequence: TGCGCCAGCACCCGGGACAGAAGCACAGATACGCAGTATTTT. The variable domain in full, with the rest retrieved from reference TRBV5-1 and TRBJ2-3, is KAGVTQTPRYLIKTRGQQVTLSCSPISGHRSVSWYQQTPGQGLQFLFEYFSETQRNKGNFPGRFSGRQFSNSRSEMNVSTLELGDSALYLCASTRDRSTDTQYFGPGTRLTVL.

The chain has TRBV29-1 and TRBJ2-7; possibly TRBD2 for D (6 bases). CDR3 length: 12 amino acids. Trimming removed 6 bases at V and 4 bases at J, with 13 bases between. CDR1 SQVTM and CDR2 ANQGSEA come from the germline V gene. The CDR3 protein is CSVAEEGYEQYF. DNA for the CDR3: TGCAGCGTGGCCGAGGAGGGGTACGAGCAGTACTTC.

The chain has TRBV7-2 and TRBJ2-4, with a possible D match to TRBD2 (6 bases). Germline assignment: CDR1 SGHTA and CDR2 FQGNSA. V lost 2 bases, J lost 8 bases, and 13 bases lay in between. The CDR3 sequence is 14 residues long. CDR3 protein: CASSLRLAFDIQYF. In DNA form, the CDR3 reads TGTGCCAGCAGCTTAAGGCTAGCGTTTGACATTCAGTACTTC.

The CDR3 region has the DNA TGTGCCAGCAGCCAGGCTATAACAGATACGCAGTATTTT. Amino acids: CASSQAITDTQYF. The chain uses TRBV3-1 and TRBJ2-3; D unclear. CDR1 LGHDT and CDR2 YNNKEL come from the germline V gene (reference sequence). The CDR3 has 13 amino acids. V lost 3 bases and J lost 3, with 7 bases in between.

The rearrangement joins TRBV7-9 to TRBJ1-3; D possibly corresponds to TRBD1 (6 bases). The CDR3 is made up of 13 amino acids. The germline V and J ends were trimmed by 9 bases and 0 bases, with 9 bases remaining between them. The germline V gene has CDR1 SEHNR and CDR2 FQNEAQ (reference sequence). This CDR3 is CASQGYSGNTIYF. The CDR3 DNA sequence: TGTGCCAGTCAGGGGTACTCTGGAAACACCATATATTTT. The complete variable domain, with remaining parts taken from reference TRBV7-9 and TRBJ1-3, reads DTGVSQNPRHKITKRGQNVTFRCDPISEHNRLYWYRQTLGQGPEFLTYFQNEAQLEKSRLLSDRFSAERPKGSFSTLEIQRTEQGDSAMYLCASQGYSGNTIYFGEGSWLTVV.

This clonotype was seen only a few times. The chain combines TRBV7-2 with TRBJ1-2, with D unresolved. Germline values: CDR1 SGHTA, CDR2 FQGNSA. The CDR3 totals 13 residues. Trimming took off 1 base at V and 4 bases at J, with 7 bases between the two ends. CDR3 loop: CASSLDSIYGYTF. CDR3 in DNA: TGTGCCAGCAGCTTAGATTCAATCTATGGCTACACCTTC.

This clonotype was seen repeatedly, ten times or more. CDR3 sequence: CSAWDSRRNTGELFF. The CDR3 coding sequence is TGCAGTGCTTGGGACAGCCGGCGAAACACCGGGGAGCTGTTTTTT. The V and J genes are TRBV20-1 and TRBJ2-2; 7 positions match TRBD1. Unmatched junction bases numbered 8, after V lost 5 bases and J lost 2 bases. This CDR3 is built from 15 residues. The germline CDR1 and CDR2 sequences are DFQATT and SNEGSKA (reference sequence).

The sample holds many counts of this clonotype. The chain carries TRBV3-1 and TRBJ2-7; 7 bases line up with TRBD2. The CDR3 sequence is 13 residues long. With V trimmed by 4 bases and J by 5 bases, 5 bases remained unmatched. In germline, CDR1 is LGHDT, CDR2 YNNKEL (reference sequence). The CDR3 spells CASSLGLVHEQYF. The CDR3 DNA follows: TGTGCCAGCAGCCTCGGACTAGTCCACGAGCAGTACTTC.

The CDR3 loop is CASRWGHGNSPLHF. As DNA, the CDR3 is TGTGCCAGCAGGTGGGGACACGGAAATTCACCCCTCCACTTT. V usage is TRBV27 and J usage is TRBJ1-6; maybe TRBD1 (6 bases). CDR3 length: 14 amino acids. Germline V lookup: CDR1 MNHEY, CDR2 SMNVEV (reference sequence). V shed 6 bases and J shed 7 bases, with 13 bases lying between them.

This clonotype was seen ten or more times. The chain employs TRBV6-2 or TRBV6-3 and TRBJ1-5; 7 bases are shared with TRBD1. The junction had 11 bases not matched to a gene; V was cut back by 6 bases and J by 6 bases. This CDR3 region has 15 residues. Germline V lookup: CDR1 MNHEY, CDR2 SVGEGT. CDR3: CASRGTAEEGQPQHF. The CDR3 DNA is TGTGCCAGCAGAGGGACAGCGGAGGAGGGTCAGCCCCAGCATTTT.

This clonotype has more than one count but fewer than ten. The J gene is TRBJ2-5, the V gene TRBV12-3 or TRBV12-4; D perhaps matches TRBD1 (6 bases). V lost 5 bases and J 5 bases, leaving 18 bases between the germline ends. This CDR3 is 15 amino acids long. As DNA, the CDR3 is TGTGCCAGCAGTGGGGCAGGGGTTGTCTGGGAGACCCAGTACTTC. Translated: CASSGAGVVWETQYF.

This clonotype appeared a few times. V usage is TRBV12-3 or TRBV12-4 and J usage is TRBJ2-1; D uncertain. Trimming left V 4 bases short and J 8 bases short, with 12 bases between. The CDR3 extends over 13 amino acids. Here the CDR3 DNA reads TGTGCCAGCAGTTACGGTAGTAACTATGAGCAGTTCTTC. Its translation: CASSYGSNYEQFF.